One and the same sample provided the 18 T cell receptor beta chains below, sequenced in a study of cytomegalovirus exposure and HLA in healthy donors. With 60 Vbeta and 13 Jbeta primers, the PCR was carried out. Only in-frame clones appear in the TCRdb table, and some are missing; sequencing was by immunoSEQ multiplex PCR. The sample records roughly 76,000 clones, 79% being singletons. The sequencing input was PBMCs. Every receptor here comes from a young man in good health and CMV-seronegative.

The chain joins TRBV11-2 to TRBJ2-7; TRBD2 agrees at 9 bases. The CDR3 has 15 amino acids. V dropped 1 base and J dropped 5; count of bases not matched to a gene: 6. Germline V CDR1 and CDR2: SGHAT, FQNNGV. CDR3 amino acids: CASSLGREGPNEQYF. In DNA form, the CDR3 reads TGTGCCAGCAGCTTAGGGCGGGAGGGCCCCAACGAGCAGTACTTC.

The V gene is TRBV2, the J gene TRBJ1-6; 10 bases match TRBD1. This CDR3 is 15 amino acids long. After removal of 8 bases from V and 6 bases from J, the junction contained 7 bases not matched to a gene. CDR1 is SNHLY and CDR2 is FYNNEI in the germline V gene. The CDR3 protein is CASRGRDRGNSPLHF. CDR3 nucleotides: TGTGCCAGCCGGGGCCGGGACAGGGGTAATTCACCCCTCCACTTT.

The chain couples TRBV6-5 to TRBJ2-1; weak D call: TRBD2 (5 bases). V lost 4 bases and J 6 bases, leaving 10 bases between the germline ends. From germline, CDR1 is MNHEY and CDR2 SVGAGI. The CDR3 is made up of 13 amino acids. The CDR3 nucleotides read TGTGCCAGCAGTTTAAGTAGCGCCAATGAGCAGTTCTTC. Protein product: CASSLSSANEQFF.

The chain joins TRBV27 to TRBJ2-7; 13 bases fit TRBD2. V gave up 4 bases and J gave up 4 bases; unmatched junction bases: 13. Germline values: CDR1 MNHEY, CDR2 SMNVEV (reference sequence). The CDR3 extends over 18 amino acids. The CDR3 region is CASSSGLAGYRAEYEQYF. The DNA of the CDR3 is TGTGCCAGCAGTTCGGGACTAGCGGGATACCGAGCTGAATACGAGCAGTACTTC.

CDR3 amino acids: CASTTSGGARETQYF. In DNA form, the CDR3 reads TGTGCCAGCACGACTAGCGGGGGGGCTCGGGAGACCCAGTACTTC. The chain carries TRBV6-1 and TRBJ2-5, with 14 bases lining up with TRBD2. The trim removed 7 bases at V and 5 bases at J, leaving 6 bases unmatched. CDR1 is MNHNS and CDR2 is SASEGT in the germline V gene. This CDR3 has 15 residues.

The rearrangement links TRBV21-1 to TRBJ2-2; no DNA check was done on the table's D call, TRBD1. TRBV21-1 is a pseudogene. The CDR3 has 16 amino acids. CDR3 sequence: CASSVHRGRETGELFF. The CDR3 nucleotides read TGTGCCAGCAGCGTCCACAGGGGGCGCGAAACCGGGGAGCTGTTTTTT.

The chain couples TRBV28 to TRBJ2-1, with D perhaps TRBD2 (7 bases). The CDR3 loop spans 12 amino acids. Germline loops: CDR1 MDHEN, CDR2 SYDVKM. CDR3 DNA: TGTGCTACGCGGGGGCAGAACAATGAGCAGTTCTTC. It yields the protein CATRGQNNEQFF.

The chain carries TRBV5-1 and TRBJ2-1; D might be TRBD2 (6 bases). This CDR3 region has 16 residues. Deletions cut 4 bases from V and 2 bases from J, with 16 bases between. CDR1 and CDR2 from the germline V gene are SGHRS and YFSETQ. CDR3 bases: TGCGCCAGCAGCACCGGGCTGGACTACCCCTACAATGAGCAGTTCTTC. Residues: CASSTGLDYPYNEQFF.

The chain joins TRBV20-1 to TRBJ2-3, with D perhaps matching TRBD2 (5 bases). V was cut by 4 bases and J by 6 bases, with 5 bases left in between. From germline, CDR1 is DFQATT and CDR2 SNEGSKA (reference sequence). The CDR3 loop spans 10 amino acids. Here the CDR3 reads CSAKRDTQYF. The CDR3 DNA is TGCAGTGCTAAGCGGGATACGCAGTATTTT.

The count of this clone is one. The chain recombines TRBV28 with TRBJ1-1, with D perhaps TRBD1 (6 bases). The ends were cut back, 8 bases at V and 1 base at J, with 11 bases in the middle. This CDR3 has 13 residues. Germline values: CDR1 MDHEN, CDR2 SYDVKM. The CDR3 protein is CASVQTGNTEAFF. Here the CDR3 DNA reads TGTGCCAGCGTACAGACAGGGAACACTGAAGCTTTCTTT.

V and J are TRBV10-3 and TRBJ2-3; a possible D gene is TRBD1 (6 bases). The length of the CDR3 is 11 residues. From germline, CDR1 is ENHRY and CDR2 SYGVKD. Trimming removed 7 bases at V and 7 bases at J, with 9 bases between. Here the CDR3 reads CAITRGNTQYF. CDR3 coding DNA: TGTGCCATCACCAGGGGTAATACGCAGTATTTT.

The rearrangement joins TRBV4-3 to TRBJ2-7; a weak D match, TRBD1 (5 bases). Germline V gene data show CDR1 as LGHNA and CDR2 as YSLEER. The CDR3 covers 15 residues. V was cut by 2 bases and J by 2 bases, with 13 bases left in between. The DNA of the CDR3 is TGCGCCAGCAGCCAACGGGCAGGGCCAACCTACGAGCAGTACTTC. Its protein is CASSQRAGPTYEQYF.

The chain joins TRBV6-6 to TRBJ2-1; D gene ambiguous. Trimming took off 11 bases at V and 4 bases at J, with 9 bases between the two ends. CDR1 and CDR2 (germline): MNHNY, SVGAGI (reference sequence). The CDR3 covers 11 residues. The CDR3 loop reads CAGSNYNEQFF. The CDR3 nucleotides read TGTGCCGGCTCCAATTACAATGAGCAGTTCTTC.

This rearrangement joins TRBV27 to TRBJ2-7; TRBD2 agrees at 9 bases. The CDR3 has 18 amino acids. In germline, CDR1 is MNHEY, CDR2 SMNVEV (reference sequence). V trimming: 8 bases; J trimming: 3 bases; junction bases outside the gene matches: 20. The CDR3, as DNA: TGTGCCAGCTCCCGGAAGGGCGGGAGGGCTCCCGCCTTCTACGAGCAGTACTTC. Protein sequence: CASSRKGGRAPAFYEQYF.

CDR3 region: CASSVAAGQGTDTQYF. The CDR3 DNA follows: TGTGCCAGCAGCGTAGCTGCAGGACAGGGGACAGATACGCAGTATTTT. The V and J genes are TRBV9 and TRBJ2-3, with 9 bases identical to TRBD1. The V and J ends lost 0 bases and 3 bases, in that order; junction bases with no gene match: 5. CDR3 length equals 16 residues. CDR1 and CDR2 from the germline V gene are SGDLS and YYNGEE.

This rearrangement joins TRBV9 to TRBJ2-3; 8 nucleotides line up with TRBD2. The CDR3 is made up of 16 amino acids. Germline CDR1 reads SGDLS; CDR2 reads YYNGEE. The V and J ends lost 7 bases and 2 bases, in that order; junction bases with no gene match: 12. The CDR3 region is CASAPFGGRTTDTQYF. The CDR3 DNA follows: TGTGCCAGCGCTCCCTTTGGCGGGAGGACCACAGATACGCAGTATTTT.

V gene TRBV7-2 combines with J gene TRBJ2-2; D remains unclear. V shed 5 bases and J shed 5 bases, with 9 bases lying between them. The CDR3 spans 13 residues. Germline values: CDR1 SGHTA, CDR2 FQGNSA. The CDR3 region is CASSTDGTGELFF. The DNA of the CDR3 is TGTGCCAGCAGCACTGACGGGACCGGGGAGCTGTTTTTT.

The J gene is TRBJ2-7, the V gene TRBV27, with 14 positions matching TRBD2. V lost 6 bases and J lost 3; bases outside the gene matches: 7. The CDR3 consists of 16 residues. Germline CDR1 is MNHEY and CDR2 is SMNVEV (reference sequence). CDR3 sequence reads: CASSLGLAGVRYEQYF. The CDR3 DNA is TGTGCCAGCAGCCTGGGACTAGCGGGGGTCCGCTACGAGCAGTACTTC.